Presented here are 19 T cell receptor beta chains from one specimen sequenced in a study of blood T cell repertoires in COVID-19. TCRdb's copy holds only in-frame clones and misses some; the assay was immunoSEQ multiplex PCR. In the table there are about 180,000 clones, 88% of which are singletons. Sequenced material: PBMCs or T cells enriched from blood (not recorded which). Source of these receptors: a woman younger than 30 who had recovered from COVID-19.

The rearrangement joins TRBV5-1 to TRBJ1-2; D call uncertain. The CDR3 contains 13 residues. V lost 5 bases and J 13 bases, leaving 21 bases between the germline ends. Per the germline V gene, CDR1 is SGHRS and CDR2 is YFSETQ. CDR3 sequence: CASSLQLRVSPTF. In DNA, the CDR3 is TGCGCCAGCAGTTTACAGCTCCGCGTCTCCCCCACCTTC. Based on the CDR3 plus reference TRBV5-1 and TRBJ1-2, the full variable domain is KAGVTQTPRYLIKTRGQQVTLSCSPISGHRSVSWYQQTPGQGLQFLFEYFSETQRNKGNFPGRFSGRQFSNSRSEMNVSTLELGDSALYLCASSLQLRVSPTFGSGTRLTVV.

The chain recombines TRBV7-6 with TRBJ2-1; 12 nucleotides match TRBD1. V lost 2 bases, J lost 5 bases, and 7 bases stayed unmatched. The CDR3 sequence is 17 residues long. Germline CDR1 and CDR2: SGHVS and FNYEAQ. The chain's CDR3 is CASSLIRDRGQDNEQFF. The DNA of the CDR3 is TGTGCCAGCAGCTTAATTCGGGACAGGGGGCAGGACAATGAGCAGTTCTTC.

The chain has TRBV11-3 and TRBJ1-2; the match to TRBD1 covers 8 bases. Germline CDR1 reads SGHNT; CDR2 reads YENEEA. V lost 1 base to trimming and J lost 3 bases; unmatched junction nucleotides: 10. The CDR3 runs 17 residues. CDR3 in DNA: TGTGCCAGCAGCTTAGGGGAATGGGACAGGTTGCACTATGGCTACACCTTC. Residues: CASSLGEWDRLHYGYTF. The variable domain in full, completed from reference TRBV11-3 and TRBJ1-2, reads EAGVVQSPRYKIIEKKQPVAFWCNPISGHNTLYWYLQNLGQGPELLIRYENEEAVDDSQLPKDRFSAERLKGVDSTLKIQPAELGDSAVYLCASSLGEWDRLHYGYTFGSGTRLTVV.

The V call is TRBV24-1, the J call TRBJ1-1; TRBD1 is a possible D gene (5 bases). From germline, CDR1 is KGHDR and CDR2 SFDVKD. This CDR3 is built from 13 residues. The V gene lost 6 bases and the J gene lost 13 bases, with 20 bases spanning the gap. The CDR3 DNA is TGTGCCACCAGTCGCGGGTCGGGGGATTATCTTTTCTTT. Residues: CATSRGSGDYLFF.

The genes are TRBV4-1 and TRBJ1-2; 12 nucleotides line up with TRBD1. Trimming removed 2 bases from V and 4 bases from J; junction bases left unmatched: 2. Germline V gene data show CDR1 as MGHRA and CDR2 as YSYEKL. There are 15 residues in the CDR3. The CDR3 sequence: CASSQPGQGAYGYTF. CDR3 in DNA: TGCGCCAGCAGCCAACCGGGACAGGGGGCCTATGGCTACACCTTC.

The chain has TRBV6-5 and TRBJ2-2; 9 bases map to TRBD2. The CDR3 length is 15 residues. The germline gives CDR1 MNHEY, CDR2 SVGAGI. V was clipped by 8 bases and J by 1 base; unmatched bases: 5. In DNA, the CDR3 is TGTGCCAGCCACCCGACTAGCGGGAACACCGGGGAGCTGTTTTTT. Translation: CASHPTSGNTGELFF.

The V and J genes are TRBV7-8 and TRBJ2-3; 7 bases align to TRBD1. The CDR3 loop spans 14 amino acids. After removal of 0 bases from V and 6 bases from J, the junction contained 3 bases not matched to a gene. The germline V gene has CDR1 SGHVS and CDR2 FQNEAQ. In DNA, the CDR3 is TGTGCCAGCAGCTTAGCAGGGGGCAAGGATACGCAGTATTTT. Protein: CASSLAGGKDTQYF.

The CDR3 nucleotides are TGTGCCAGCAGCTTATTGGGCCTAAACACTGAAGCTTTCTTT. Translating gives CASSLLGLNTEAFF. The chain joins TRBV7-8 to TRBJ1-1; D gene uncertain. Trimming cost V 2 bases and J 2 bases, with 9 bases left between them. This CDR3 has 14 residues. Germline CDR1 reads SGHVS; CDR2 reads FQNEAQ.

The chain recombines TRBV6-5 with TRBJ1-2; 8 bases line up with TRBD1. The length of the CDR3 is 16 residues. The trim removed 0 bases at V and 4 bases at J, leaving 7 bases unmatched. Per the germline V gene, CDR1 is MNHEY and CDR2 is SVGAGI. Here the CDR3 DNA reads TGTGCCAGCAGTTACTCGTTGACAGGGGTTATCTATGGCTACACCTTC. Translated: CASSYSLTGVIYGYTF.

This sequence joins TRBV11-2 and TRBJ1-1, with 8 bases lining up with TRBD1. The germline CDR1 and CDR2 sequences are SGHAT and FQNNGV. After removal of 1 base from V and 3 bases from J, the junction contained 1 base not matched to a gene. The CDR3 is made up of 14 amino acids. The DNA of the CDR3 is TGTGCCAGCAGCTTAGGGACAGGGTACACTGAAGCTTTCTTT. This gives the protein CASSLGTGYTEAFF.

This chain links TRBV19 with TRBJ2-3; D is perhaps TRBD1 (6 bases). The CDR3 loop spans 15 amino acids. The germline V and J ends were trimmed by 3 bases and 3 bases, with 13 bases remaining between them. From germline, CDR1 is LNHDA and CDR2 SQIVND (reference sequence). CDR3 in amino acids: CASSIGQGPTDTQYF. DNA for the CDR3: TGTGCCAGTAGTATTGGCCAGGGGCCGACAGATACGCAGTATTTT.

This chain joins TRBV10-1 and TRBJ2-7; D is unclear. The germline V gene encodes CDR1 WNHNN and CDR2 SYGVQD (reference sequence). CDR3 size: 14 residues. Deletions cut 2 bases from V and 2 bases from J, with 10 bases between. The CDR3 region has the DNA TGCGCCAGCAGTGAGGAGGTTAGGCCCTACGAGCAGTACTTC. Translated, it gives CASSEEVRPYEQYF.

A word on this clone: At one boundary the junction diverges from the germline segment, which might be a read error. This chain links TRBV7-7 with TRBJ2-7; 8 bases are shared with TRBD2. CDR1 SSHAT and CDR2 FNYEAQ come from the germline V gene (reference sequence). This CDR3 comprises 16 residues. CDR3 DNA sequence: TGTGCTAGCAGCCCACTAAGCGGGAGCAACTCCTACGAGCAGTACTTC. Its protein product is CASSPLSGSNSYEQYF.

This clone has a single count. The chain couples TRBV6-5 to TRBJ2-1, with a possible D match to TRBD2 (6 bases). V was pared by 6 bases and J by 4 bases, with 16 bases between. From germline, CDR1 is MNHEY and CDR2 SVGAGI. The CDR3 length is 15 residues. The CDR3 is CASSRGVGSYNEQFF. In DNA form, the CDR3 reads TGTGCCAGCAGCCGCGGGGTAGGGTCATACAATGAGCAGTTCTTC.

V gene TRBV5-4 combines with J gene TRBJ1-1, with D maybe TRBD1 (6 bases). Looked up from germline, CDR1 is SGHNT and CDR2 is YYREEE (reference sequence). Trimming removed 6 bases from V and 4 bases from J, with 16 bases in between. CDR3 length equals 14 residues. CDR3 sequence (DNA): TGTGCCAGCACCCCCCCGACAGGACCCACTGAAGCTTTCTTT. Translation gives CASTPPTGPTEAFF.

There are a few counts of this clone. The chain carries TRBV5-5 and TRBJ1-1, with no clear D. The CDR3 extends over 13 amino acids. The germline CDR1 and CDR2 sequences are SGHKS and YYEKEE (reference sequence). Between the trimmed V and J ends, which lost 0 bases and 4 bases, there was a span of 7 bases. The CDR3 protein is CASSLGPGTEAFF. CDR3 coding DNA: TGTGCCAGCAGCTTGGGGCCAGGCACTGAAGCTTTCTTT.

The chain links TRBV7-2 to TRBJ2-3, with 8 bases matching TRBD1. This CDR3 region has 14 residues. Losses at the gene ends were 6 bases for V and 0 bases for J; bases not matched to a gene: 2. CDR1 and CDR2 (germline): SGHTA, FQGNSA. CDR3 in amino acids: CASSRTGSTDTQYF. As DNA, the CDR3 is TGTGCCAGCAGTCGGACAGGGAGCACAGATACGCAGTATTTT.

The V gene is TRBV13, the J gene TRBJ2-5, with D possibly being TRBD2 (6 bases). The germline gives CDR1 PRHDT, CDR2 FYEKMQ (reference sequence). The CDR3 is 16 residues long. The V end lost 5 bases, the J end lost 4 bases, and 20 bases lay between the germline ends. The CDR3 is CASSQLASGGRETQYF. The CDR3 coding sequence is TGTGCCAGCAGCCAACTAGCCAGTGGGGGACGAGAGACCCAGTACTTC.

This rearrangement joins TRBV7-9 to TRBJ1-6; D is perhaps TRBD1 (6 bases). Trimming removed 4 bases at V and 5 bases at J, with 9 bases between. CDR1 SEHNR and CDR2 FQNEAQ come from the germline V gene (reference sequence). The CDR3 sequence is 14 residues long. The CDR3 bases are TGTGCCAGCAGCTCGGACAGAAATAATTCACCCCTCCACTTT. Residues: CASSSDRNNSPLHF.